This is a list of T cell receptor beta chains from one sample in a study of T cell responses to AZD1222 COVID-19 vaccine. The data were produced by immunoSEQ multiplex PCR, yet TCRdb's version contains in-frame clones alone and is incomplete. The table shows about 100,000 clones, with about 90% occurring only once. The specimen was peripheral blood, collected 28 days after the second AZD1222 dose. The receptors were sampled from an adult who received the AZD1222 COVID-19 vaccine. CDR3s include the opening cysteine and the closing phenylalanine or tryptophan. A D gene is named only where the DNA matches it firmly. Expanded clones get a size class; other rows say once, few or many, or leave the size out.

j_call v_call clone_size d_call cdr3_aa cdr3_nt
TRBJ1-4 TRBV6-6 . . CASSLAGVNEKLFF TGTGCCAGCAGTTTGGCAGGGGTTAATGAAAAACTGTTTTTT
TRBJ2-1 TRBV28 . . CASSLSGGSNEQFF TGTGCCAGCAGTTTAAGTGGGGGAAGCAATGAGCAGTTCTTC
TRBJ1-5 TRBV23-1 . . CASSQSLGRDQPQHF TGCGCCAGCAGTCAATCGTTAGGGCGAGATCAGCCCCAGCATTTT
TRBJ1-1 TRBV5-1 . . CASSLAGQFNTEAFF TGCGCCAGCAGCTTGGCGGGACAATTTAACACTGAAGCTTTCTTT
TRBJ1-2 TRBV3-1/TRBV3-2 . TRBD1 CASSRDREYGYTF TGTGCCAGCAGCCGCGACAGGGAATATGGCTACACCTTC
TRBJ2-2 TRBV11-1 . . CASRGPGLAGELFF TGTGCCAGCAGGGGGCCCGGGTTGGCCGGGGAGCTGTTTTTT
TRBJ1-4 TRBV6-6 . . CASSYARGGGSGKLFF TGTGCCAGCAGTTACGCCCGAGGGGGGGGGAGTGGAAAACTGTTTTTT
TRBJ2-3 TRBV3-1/TRBV3-2 . . CASSQDWRSDTQYF TGTGCCAGCAGCCAAGATTGGCGGTCAGATACGCAGTATTTT
TRBJ1-6 TRBV18 . TRBD1 CASSPQGQGGSPLHF TGTGCCAGCTCACCACAAGGACAGGGGGGGTCACCCCTCCACTTT
TRBJ1-1 TRBV5-6 . TRBD1 CASSRTGETEAFF TGTGCCAGCAGCCGTACAGGGGAAACTGAAGCTTTCTTT
TRBJ2-7 TRBV5-6 . TRBD1 CASSGTGAVSYEQYF TGTGCCAGCAGCGGGACAGGGGCGGTGTCCTACGAGCAGTACTTC
TRBJ2-2 TRBV19 . . CASKLGQNTGELFF TGTGCCAGTAAACTGGGTCAGAACACCGGGGAGCTGTTTTTT
TRBJ2-5 TRBV24-1 . TRBD2 CATSEGVLAGGSGETQYF TGTGCCACCAGTGAGGGTGTACTAGCGGGGGGTTCGGGAGAGACCCAGTACTTC
TRBJ1-6 TRBV3-1/TRBV3-2 once . CASSLSNRDSPLHF TGTGCCAGCAGCCTTTCTAATCGGGATTCACCCCTCCACTTT
TRBJ2-6 TRBV6-4 . . CASSDGGASGANVLTF TGTGCCAGCAGTGACGGAGGGGCTAGTGGGGCCAACGTCCTGACTTTC
TRBJ2-1 TRBV19 . TRBD2 CASSIGGTSGRNEQFF TGTGCCAGTAGTATAGGAGGGACTAGCGGGAGGAATGAGCAGTTCTTC
TRBJ1-3 TRBV6-5 . . CASNGQSSGNTIYF TGTGCCAGCAATGGACAGAGCTCTGGAAACACCATATATTTT
TRBJ2-7 TRBV19 . . CASSIGYEQYF TGTGCCAGTAGTATCGGATACGAGCAGTACTTC
TRBJ1-2 TRBV19 . . CASSSRTYGYTF TGTGCCAGTAGCTCCAGGACCTATGGCTACACCTTC
TRBJ2-3 TRBV2 . . CASSDPRHTDTQYF TGTGCCAGCAGTGACCCCAGACACACAGATACGCAGTATTTT
TRBJ1-5 TRBV27 . . CATAGHPGQPQHF TGTGCCACCGCCGGACACCCCGGTCAGCCCCAGCATTTT
TRBJ2-7 TRBV6-6 . TRBD1 CATRQGANEQYF TGTGCCACTCGACAGGGGGCGAACGAGCAGTACTTC
TRBJ2-1 TRBV27 . . CASRSESSYNEQFF TGTGCCAGCAGAAGTGAAAGCTCCTACAATGAGCAGTTCTTC
TRBJ2-2 TRBV12-5 . TRBD2 CASGLGTSNTGELFF TGTGCTAGTGGTTTGGGGACTAGCAACACCGGGGAGCTGTTTTTT
TRBJ2-1 TRBV11-3 . TRBD2 CASSLDGGLAGVNEQFF TGTGCCAGCAGCTTAGATGGAGGACTAGCGGGAGTCAATGAGCAGTTCTTC
TRBJ1-5 TRBV28 . TRBD1 CASTLLTGGGNQPQHF TGTGCCAGCACCCTTCTGACAGGGGGCGGCAATCAGCCCCAGCATTTT
TRBJ1-4 TRBV19 . . CASSSGAVANEKLFF TGTGCCAGTAGTAGTGGGGCAGTCGCTAATGAAAAACTGTTTTTT